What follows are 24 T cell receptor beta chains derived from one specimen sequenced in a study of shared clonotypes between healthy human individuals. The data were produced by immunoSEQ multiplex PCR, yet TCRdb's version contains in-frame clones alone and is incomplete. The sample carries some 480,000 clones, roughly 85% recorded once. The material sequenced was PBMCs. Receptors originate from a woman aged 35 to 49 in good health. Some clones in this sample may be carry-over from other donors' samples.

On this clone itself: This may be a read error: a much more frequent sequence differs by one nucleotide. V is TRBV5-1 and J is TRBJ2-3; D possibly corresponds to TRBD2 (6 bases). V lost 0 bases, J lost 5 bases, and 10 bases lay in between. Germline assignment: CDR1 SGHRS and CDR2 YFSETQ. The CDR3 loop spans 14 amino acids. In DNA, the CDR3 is TGCGCCAGCAGCTTGGGGGAGGTGATAGATACGCAGTATTTT. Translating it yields CASSLGEVIDTQYF.

DNA for the CDR3: TGTGCCATCTCAGGGGACAGGGGACAAGAGACCCAGTACTTC. This codes for CAISGDRGQETQYF. The chain carries TRBV10-3 and TRBJ2-5, with 10 bases fitting TRBD1. CDR1 is ENHRY, CDR2 SYGVKD, per germline. CDR3 length: 14 amino acids. J lost 2 bases, V lost 8 bases, and 5 bases had no gene match.

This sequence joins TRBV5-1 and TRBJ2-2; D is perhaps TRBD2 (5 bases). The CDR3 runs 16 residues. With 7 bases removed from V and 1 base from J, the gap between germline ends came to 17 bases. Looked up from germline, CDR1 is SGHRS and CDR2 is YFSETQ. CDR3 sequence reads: CASGSEAVQNTGELFF. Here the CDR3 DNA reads TGCGCCAGCGGGTCCGAAGCGGTTCAGAACACCGGGGAGCTGTTTTTT.

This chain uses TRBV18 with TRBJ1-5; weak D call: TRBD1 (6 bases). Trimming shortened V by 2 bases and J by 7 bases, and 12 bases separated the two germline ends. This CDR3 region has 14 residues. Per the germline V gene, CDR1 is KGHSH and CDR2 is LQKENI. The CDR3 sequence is CASSPSGGGQPQHF. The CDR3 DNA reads TGTGCCAGCTCACCATCCGGGGGCGGACAGCCCCAGCATTTT.

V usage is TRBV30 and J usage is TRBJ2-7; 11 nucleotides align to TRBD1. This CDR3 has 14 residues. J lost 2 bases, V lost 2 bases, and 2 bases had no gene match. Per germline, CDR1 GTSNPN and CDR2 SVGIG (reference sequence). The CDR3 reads CAWSQGQGAYEQYF. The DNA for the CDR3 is TGTGCCTGGAGTCAGGGACAGGGGGCCTACGAGCAGTACTTC.

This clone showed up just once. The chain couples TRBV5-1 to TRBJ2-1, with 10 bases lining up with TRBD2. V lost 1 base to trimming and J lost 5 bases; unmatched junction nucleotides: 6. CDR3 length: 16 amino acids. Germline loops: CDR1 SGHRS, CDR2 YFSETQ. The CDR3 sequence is CASSLSTSGTNNEQFF. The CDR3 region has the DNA TGCGCCAGCAGCTTGTCTACTAGCGGGACTAACAATGAGCAGTTCTTC.

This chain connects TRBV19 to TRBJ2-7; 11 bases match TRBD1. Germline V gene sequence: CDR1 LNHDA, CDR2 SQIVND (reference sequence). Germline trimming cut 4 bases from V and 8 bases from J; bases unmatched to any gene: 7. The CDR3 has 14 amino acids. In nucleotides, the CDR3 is TGTGCCAGTAGTACTGGACAGGGGGCTAAGCAGCAGTACTTC. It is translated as CASSTGQGAKQQYF.

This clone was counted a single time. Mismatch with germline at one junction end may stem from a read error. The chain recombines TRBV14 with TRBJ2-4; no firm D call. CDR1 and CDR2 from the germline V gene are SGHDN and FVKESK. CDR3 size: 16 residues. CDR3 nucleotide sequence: TGTGCCAACAGCCAAATGACCAGTTTAGCCAAAAACATTCAGTACTTC. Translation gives CANSQMTSLAKNIQYF.

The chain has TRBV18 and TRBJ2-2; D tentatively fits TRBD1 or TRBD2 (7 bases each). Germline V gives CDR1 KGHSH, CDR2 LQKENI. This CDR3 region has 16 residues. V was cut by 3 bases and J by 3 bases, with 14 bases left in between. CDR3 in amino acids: CASSPYAGGDTGELFF. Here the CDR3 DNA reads TGTGCCAGCTCACCCTACGCAGGGGGGGACACCGGGGAGCTGTTTTTT.

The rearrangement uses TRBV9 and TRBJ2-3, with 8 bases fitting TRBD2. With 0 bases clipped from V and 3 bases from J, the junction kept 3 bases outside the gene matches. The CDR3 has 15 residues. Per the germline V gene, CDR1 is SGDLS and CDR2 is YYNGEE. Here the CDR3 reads CASSVGGGRTDTQYF. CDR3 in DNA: TGTGCCAGCAGCGTAGGTGGCGGGAGGACAGATACGCAGTATTTT.

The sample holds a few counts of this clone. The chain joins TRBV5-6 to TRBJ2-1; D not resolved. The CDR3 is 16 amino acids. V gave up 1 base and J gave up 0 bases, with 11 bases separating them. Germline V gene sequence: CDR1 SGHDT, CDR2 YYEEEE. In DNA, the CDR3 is TGTGCCAGCAGCTTGATGGCTGCAAGCTCCTACAATGAGCAGTTCTTC. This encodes CASSLMAASSYNEQFF.

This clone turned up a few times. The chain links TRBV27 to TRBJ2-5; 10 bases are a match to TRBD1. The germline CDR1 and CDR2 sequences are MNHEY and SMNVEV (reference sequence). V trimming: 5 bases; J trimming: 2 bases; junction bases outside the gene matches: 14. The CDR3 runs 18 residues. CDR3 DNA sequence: TGTGCCAGCAGTCCCCCCCGGGACAGGGGTCGAAGACAAGAGACCCAGTACTTC. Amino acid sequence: CASSPPRDRGRRQETQYF.

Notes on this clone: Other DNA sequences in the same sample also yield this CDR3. The CDR3 here is CASSPGTANTEAFF. CDR3 nucleotide sequence: TGTGCCAGCTCACCAGGGACAGCGAACACTGAAGCTTTCTTT. The chain combines TRBV18 with TRBJ1-1; 7 bases fit TRBD1. The CDR3 is made up of 14 amino acids. Germline V gene lookup returns CDR1 KGHSH and CDR2 LQKENI. V trimming: 2 bases; J trimming: 1 base; junction bases outside the gene matches: 1.

The CDR3 nucleotides read TGTGCCAGCAGTTCGACCGAGGGGCTCTATGGCTACACCTTC. The encoded protein is CASSSTEGLYGYTF. The rearrangement links TRBV28 to TRBJ1-2, with TRBD1 as a possible D gene (5 bases). The CDR3 is 14 amino acids. Germline V lookup: CDR1 MDHEN, CDR2 SYDVKM. V gave up 4 bases and J gave up 4 bases, with 13 bases separating them.

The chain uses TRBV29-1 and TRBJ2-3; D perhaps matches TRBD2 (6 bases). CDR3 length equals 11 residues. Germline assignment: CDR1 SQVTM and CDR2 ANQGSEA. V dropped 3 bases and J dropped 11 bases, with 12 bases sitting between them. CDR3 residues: CSVEEGRLQYF. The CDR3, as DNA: TGCAGCGTTGAGGAGGGCAGGCTGCAGTATTTT.

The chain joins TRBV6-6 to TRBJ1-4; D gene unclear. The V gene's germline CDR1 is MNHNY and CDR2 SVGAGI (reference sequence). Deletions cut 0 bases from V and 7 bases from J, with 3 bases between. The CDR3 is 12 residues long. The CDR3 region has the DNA TGTGCCAGCAGTTACTCGGGTGAAAAACTGTTTTTT. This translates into CASSYSGEKLFF.

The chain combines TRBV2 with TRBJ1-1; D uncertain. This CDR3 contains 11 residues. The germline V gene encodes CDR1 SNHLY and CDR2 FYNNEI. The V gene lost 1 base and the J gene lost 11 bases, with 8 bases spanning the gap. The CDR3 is CASSEGSVAFF. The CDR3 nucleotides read TGTGCCAGCAGTGAAGGTTCCGTGGCTTTCTTT.

The CDR3 nucleotides are TGTGCCAGCAGTTTAGGAGAAGCCTATGGCTACACCTTC. It codes for CASSLGEAYGYTF. V and J are TRBV28 and TRBJ1-2; no reliable D call. CDR1 MDHEN and CDR2 SYDVKM come from the germline V gene. V shed 2 bases and J shed 4 bases, with 8 bases lying between them. CDR3 length equals 13 residues.

CDR3 sequence: CASSLGFSGTYEQYF. CDR3 DNA: TGTGCCAGCAGCTTGGGGTTTAGCGGGACGTACGAGCAGTACTTC. The V call is TRBV11-3, the J call TRBJ2-7, with TRBD2 matching 8 bases. The germline gives CDR1 SGHNT, CDR2 YENEEA. With 3 bases clipped from V and 4 bases from J, the junction kept 8 bases outside the gene matches. The CDR3 is made up of 15 amino acids.

The CDR3 nucleotides are TGTGCCAGCAGCCTCGGACTGACCCCTACCGATTATGGCTACACCTTC. Translating it yields CASSLGLTPTDYGYTF. J is TRBJ1-2 and V is TRBV11-3, with D hard to call. V was clipped by 5 bases and J by 5 bases, with 21 bases between them. The CDR3 covers 16 residues. Germline CDR1 is SGHNT and CDR2 is YENEEA.

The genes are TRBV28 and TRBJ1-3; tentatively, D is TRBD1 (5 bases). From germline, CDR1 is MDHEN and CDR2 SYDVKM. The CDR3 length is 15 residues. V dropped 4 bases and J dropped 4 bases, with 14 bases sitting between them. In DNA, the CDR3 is TGTGCCAGCAGTTCCCCCCTAGGACACGGAAACACCATATATTTT. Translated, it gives CASSSPLGHGNTIYF.

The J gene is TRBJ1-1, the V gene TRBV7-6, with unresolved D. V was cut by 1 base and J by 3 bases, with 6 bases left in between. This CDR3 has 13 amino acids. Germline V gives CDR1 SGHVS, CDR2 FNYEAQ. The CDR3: CASSLVWDTEAFF. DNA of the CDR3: TGTGCCAGCAGCTTAGTGTGGGACACTGAAGCTTTCTTT.

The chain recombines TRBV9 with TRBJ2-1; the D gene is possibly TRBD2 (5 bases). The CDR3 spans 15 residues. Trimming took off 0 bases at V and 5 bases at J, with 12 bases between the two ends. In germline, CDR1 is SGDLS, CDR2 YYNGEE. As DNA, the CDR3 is TGTGCCAGCAGCGTAGCATCCAGCGGTGACAATGAGCAGTTCTTC. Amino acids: CASSVASSGDNEQFF.

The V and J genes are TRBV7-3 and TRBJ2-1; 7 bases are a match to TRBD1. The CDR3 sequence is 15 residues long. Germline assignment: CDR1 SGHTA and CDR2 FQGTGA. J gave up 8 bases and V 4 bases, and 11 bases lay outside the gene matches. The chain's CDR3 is CASSSQGQPSDEQFF. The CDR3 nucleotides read TGTGCCAGCAGCTCCCAGGGACAGCCAAGCGATGAGCAGTTCTTC.